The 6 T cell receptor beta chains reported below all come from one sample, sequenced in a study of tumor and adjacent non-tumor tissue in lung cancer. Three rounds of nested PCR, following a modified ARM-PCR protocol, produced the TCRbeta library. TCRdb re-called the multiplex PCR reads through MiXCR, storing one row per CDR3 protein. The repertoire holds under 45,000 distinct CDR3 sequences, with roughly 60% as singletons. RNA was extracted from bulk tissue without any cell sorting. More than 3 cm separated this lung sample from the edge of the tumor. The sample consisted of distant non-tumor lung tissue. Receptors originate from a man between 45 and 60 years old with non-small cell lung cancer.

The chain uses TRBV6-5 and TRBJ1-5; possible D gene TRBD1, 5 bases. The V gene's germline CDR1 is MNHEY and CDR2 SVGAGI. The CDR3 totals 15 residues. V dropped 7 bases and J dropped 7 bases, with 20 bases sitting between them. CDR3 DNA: TGTGCCAGCATGGCTGACACGCGGGGCTTACAGCCCCAGCATTTT. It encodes CASMADTRGLQPQHF.

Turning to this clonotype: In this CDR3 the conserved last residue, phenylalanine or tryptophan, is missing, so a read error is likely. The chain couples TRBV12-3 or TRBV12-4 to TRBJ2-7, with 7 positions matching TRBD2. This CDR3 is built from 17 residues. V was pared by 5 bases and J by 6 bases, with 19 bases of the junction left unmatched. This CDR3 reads CASSLQSSRTRFSEQYL. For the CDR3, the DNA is TGTGCCAGCAGTCTTCAGAGTTCCCGGACTAGGTTTTCCGAGCAGTACTTA.

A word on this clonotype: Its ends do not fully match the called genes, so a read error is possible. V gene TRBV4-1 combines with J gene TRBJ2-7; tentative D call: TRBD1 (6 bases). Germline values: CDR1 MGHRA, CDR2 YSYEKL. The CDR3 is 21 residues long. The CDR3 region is CVSSQDPSLRDYRVSSYEQNF. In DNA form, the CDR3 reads TGCGTCAGCAGCCAAGATCCATCCCTTCGAGATTACAGGGTATCCTCCTACGAGCAGAACTTC.

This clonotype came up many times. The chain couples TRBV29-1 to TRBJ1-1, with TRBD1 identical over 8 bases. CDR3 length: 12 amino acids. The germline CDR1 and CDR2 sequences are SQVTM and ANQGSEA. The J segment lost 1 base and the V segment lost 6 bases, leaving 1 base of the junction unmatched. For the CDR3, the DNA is TGCAGCGTCGACAGGGGGAACACTGAAGCTTTCTTT. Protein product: CSVDRGNTEAFF.

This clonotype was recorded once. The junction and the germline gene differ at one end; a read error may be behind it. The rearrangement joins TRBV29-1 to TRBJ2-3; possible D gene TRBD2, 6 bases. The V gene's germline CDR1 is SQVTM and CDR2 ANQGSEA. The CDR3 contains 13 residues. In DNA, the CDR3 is TGCATCGTCGGAGGGTCAAAGAGAGATATGCAGTATTTT. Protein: CIVGGSKRDMQYF.

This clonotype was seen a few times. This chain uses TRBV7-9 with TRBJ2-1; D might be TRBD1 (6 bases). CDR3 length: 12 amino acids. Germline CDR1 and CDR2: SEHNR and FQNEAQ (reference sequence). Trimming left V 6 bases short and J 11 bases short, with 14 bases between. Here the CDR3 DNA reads TGTGCCAGCAGTTCTAGGACAGAAAAGCAGTTCTTC. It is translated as CASSSRTEKQFF.